This TCR beta chain was sequenced during a study of T-cell memory formation after mild COVID-19. The germline V and J ends were trimmed by 0 bases and 6 bases, with 5 bases remaining between them. Per the germline V gene, CDR1 is SEHNR and CDR2 is FQNEAQ (reference sequence). This CDR3 contains 12 residues. TCRdb re-called the 5' RACE reads through MiXCR, storing one row per CDR3 protein. The sample contains fewer than 650,000 distinct CDR3 sequences, 15% to 20% of which appear only once. A few counts support this clonotype. This sequence was found in an adult woman who had mild COVID-19 (a few samples of this study predate the infection). Cell type and time point are not known. The chain is built from TRBV7-9 and TRBJ1-1; no reliable D call. The sample consisted of PBMCs or a T cell subset sorted from them (not recorded which). The CDR3 region has the DNA TGTGCCAGCAGCTTAGCTACCCCTGAAGCTTTCTTT. Translating it yields CASSLATPEAFF.